The sequence of this TCR beta chain was determined in a study of patients and donors after allogeneic stem cell transplantation. This clonotype was seen many times. TCRdb recomputed calls from the RT-PCR reads with MiXCR, one row per CDR3 protein. The data hold approximately 160,000 distinct CDR3 sequences, with roughly 30% observed a single time. This CDR3 is built from 14 residues. Germline V gene lookup returns CDR1 SGHRS and CDR2 YFSETQ. Trimming took off 1 base at V and 6 bases at J, with 11 bases between the two ends. V and J are TRBV5-1 and TRBJ1-5, with D perhaps TRBD1 (5 bases). The receptor comes from a human donor who was either an allogeneic HSCT recipient or a stem cell or donor lymphocyte infusion donor (not recorded which). It is not recorded whose cells these are; they may come from a transplant donor. The sequencing input was blood, either unsorted or a sorted T cell fraction (not recorded which). CDR3 sequence (DNA): TGCGCCAGCAGCTTGCAGGGATCAGGTCAGCCCCAGCATTTT. Translating gives CASSLQGSGQPQHF.